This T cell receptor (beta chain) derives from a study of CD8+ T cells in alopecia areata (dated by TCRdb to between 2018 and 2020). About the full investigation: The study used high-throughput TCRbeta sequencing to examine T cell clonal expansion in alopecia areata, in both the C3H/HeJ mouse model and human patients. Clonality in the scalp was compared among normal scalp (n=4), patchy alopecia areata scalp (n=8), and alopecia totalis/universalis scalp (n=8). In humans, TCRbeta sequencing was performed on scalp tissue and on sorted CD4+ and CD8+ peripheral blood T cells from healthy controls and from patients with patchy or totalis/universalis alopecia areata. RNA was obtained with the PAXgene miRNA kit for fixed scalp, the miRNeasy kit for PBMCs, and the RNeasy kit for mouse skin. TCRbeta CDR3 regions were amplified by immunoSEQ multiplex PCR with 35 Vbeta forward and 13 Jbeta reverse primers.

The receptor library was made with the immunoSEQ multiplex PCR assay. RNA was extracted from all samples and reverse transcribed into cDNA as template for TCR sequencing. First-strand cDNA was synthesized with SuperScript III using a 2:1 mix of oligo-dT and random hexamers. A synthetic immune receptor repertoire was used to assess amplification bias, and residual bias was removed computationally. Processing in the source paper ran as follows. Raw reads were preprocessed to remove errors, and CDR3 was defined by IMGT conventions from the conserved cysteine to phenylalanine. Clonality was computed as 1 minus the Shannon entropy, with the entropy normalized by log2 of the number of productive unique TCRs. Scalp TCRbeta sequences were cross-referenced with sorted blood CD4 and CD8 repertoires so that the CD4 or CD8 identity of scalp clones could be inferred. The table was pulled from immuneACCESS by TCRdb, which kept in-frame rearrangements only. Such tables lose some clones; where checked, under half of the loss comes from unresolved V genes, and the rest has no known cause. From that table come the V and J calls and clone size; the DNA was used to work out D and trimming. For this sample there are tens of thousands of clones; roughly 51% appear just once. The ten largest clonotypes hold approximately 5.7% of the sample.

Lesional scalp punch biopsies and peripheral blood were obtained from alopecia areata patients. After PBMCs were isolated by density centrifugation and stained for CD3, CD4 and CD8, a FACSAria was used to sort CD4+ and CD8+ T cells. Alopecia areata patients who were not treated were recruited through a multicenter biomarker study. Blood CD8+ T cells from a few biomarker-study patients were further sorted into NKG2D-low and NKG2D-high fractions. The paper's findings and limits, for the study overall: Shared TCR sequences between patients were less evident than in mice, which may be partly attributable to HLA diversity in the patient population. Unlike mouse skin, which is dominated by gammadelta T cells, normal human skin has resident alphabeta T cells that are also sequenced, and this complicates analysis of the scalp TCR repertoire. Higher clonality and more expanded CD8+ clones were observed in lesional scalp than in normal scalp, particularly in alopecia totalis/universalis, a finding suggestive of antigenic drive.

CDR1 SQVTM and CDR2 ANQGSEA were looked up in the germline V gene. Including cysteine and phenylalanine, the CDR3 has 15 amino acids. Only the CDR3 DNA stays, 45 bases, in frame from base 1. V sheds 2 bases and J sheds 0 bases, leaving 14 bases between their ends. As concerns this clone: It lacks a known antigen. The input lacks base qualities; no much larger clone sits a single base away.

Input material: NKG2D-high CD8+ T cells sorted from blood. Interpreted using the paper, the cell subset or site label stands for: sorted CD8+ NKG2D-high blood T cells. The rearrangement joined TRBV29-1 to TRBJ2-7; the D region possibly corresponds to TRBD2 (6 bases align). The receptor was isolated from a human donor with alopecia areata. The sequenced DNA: TGCAGCGTTGAAATTCTTGGCGGGACCTCCTACGAGCAGTACTTC. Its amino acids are CSVEILGGTSYEQYF.